This T cell receptor beta chain was sequenced in a study of cytomegalovirus exposure and HLA in healthy donors. Study-wide findings and caveats: In a later analysis, 16,951 TCR beta sequences were associated with HLA alleles at 0.05 false discovery rate. Diagnosis of cytomegalovirus status made by the classifier reportedly showed high specificity and sensitivity. The authors later found most CMV-associated TCR beta chains appeared HLA-restricted.

Per germline, CDR1 SGDLS and CDR2 YYNGEE. The CDR3 extends over 17 amino acids. V shed 0 bases, J shed 0 bases, and the junction held 5 bases outside the gene matches. In its sample, this clone was seen a few times. Antigen: not known. Use of 60 Vbeta and 13 Jbeta primers characterized the PCR. Per the study methods: Roughly 11 million shared chains were among around 80 million unique TCR beta chains counted in a later analysis. The method was immunoSEQ multiplex PCR; TCRdb's version includes in-frame clones alone and lacks a portion of them. V and J calls and clone size are copied from that table; D and trimming were computed from the DNA. The sample contains roughly 86,000 clones, over 50% of which appear only once.

This receptor was obtained from a man aged 25-45 years in good health and CMV-seronegative. Sequencing was done on a sample of PBMCs. V usage is TRBV9 and J usage is TRBJ2-2; 7 bases line up with TRBD1. The chain's CDR3 is CASSVGSQGANTGELFF. CDR3 in DNA: TGTGCCAGCAGCGTAGGGTCCCAGGGGGCGAACACCGGGGAGCTGTTTTTT.